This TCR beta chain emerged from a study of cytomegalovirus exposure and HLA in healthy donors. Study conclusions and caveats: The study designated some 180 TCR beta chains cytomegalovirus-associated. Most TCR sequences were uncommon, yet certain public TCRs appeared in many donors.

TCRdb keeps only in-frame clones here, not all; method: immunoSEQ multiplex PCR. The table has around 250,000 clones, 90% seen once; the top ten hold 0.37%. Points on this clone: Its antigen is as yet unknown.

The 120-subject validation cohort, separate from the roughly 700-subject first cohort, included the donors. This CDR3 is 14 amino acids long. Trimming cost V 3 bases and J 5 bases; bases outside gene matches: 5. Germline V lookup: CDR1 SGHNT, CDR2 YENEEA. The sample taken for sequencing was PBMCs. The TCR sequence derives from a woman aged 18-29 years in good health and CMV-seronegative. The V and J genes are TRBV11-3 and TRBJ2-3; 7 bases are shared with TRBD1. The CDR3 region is CASSFGQAQDTQYF. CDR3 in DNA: TGTGCCAGCAGCTTCGGACAGGCGCAAGATACGCAGTATTTT.